Below, 4 T cell receptor beta chains from the same sample are listed, as sequenced in a study of early T cells in non-severe SARS-CoV-2 infection. TCRdb re-analysed the 5' RACE reads in MiXCR, keeping a single row per CDR3 protein. The sample consists of about 60,000 distinct CDR3 sequences, about 12% of them appearing once. Specimen: whole blood. Every receptor here comes from an adult who was a healthcare worker with PCR-confirmed SARS-CoV-2 infection or an uninfected control (not recorded which).

This chain joins TRBV5-1 and TRBJ2-1; 12 nucleotides align to TRBD2. Germline values: CDR1 SGHRS, CDR2 YFSETQ. CDR3 length: 16 residues. The junction had 3 bases not matched to a gene; V was cut back by 5 bases and J by 0 bases. CDR3 residues: CASSRLAGDSYNEQFF. CDR3 coding DNA: TGCGCCAGCAGTAGACTAGCGGGAGACTCCTACAATGAGCAGTTCTTC.

This chain joins TRBV2 and TRBJ2-3; no clear D gene. Germline-derived CDR1 and CDR2 are SNHLY and FYNNEI. V dropped 7 bases and J dropped 5 bases, with 25 bases sitting between them. This CDR3 is 17 amino acids long. Here the CDR3 DNA reads TGTGCCAGCACCTTCTCCCCCCCCGGGCCCATGGGAGATACGCAGTATTTT. Its translation: CASTFSPPGPMGDTQYF.

This clonotype was counted ten times or more. The chain couples TRBV7-8 to TRBJ1-5; maybe TRBD1 (5 bases). This CDR3 is built from 13 residues. Germline V gives CDR1 SGHVS, CDR2 FQNEAQ. Between the trimmed V and J ends, which lost 5 bases and 9 bases, there was a span of 14 bases. The CDR3 bases are TGTGCCAGCAGCCCAGGGACTGGATTGCCCCAGCATTTT. Protein: CASSPGTGLPQHF. Full variable domain (missing parts from reference TRBV7-8 and TRBJ1-5): GAGVSQSPRYKVAKRGQDVALRCDPISGHVSLFWYQQALGQGPEFLTYFQNEAQLDKSGLPSDRFFAERPEGSVSTLKIQRTQQEDSAVYLCASSPGTGLPQHFGDGTRLSIL.

The chain links TRBV29-1 to TRBJ2-2; D perhaps matches TRBD1 (6 bases). With 8 bases removed from V and 5 bases from J, the gap between germline ends came to 12 bases. Germline V gene data show CDR1 as SQVTM and CDR2 as ANQGSEA. CDR3 length: 12 residues. The CDR3 is CSTQGWTGELFF. The CDR3 coding sequence is TGCAGCACGCAGGGGTGGACCGGGGAGCTGTTTTTT.